These T cell receptor beta chains were read from a single sample in a study of regulatory T cells in long-lasting Graves disease. TCRdb passed the multiplex PCR reads through MiXCR, listing each CDR3 protein once. The sample carries 500,000 to 700,000 distinct CDR3 sequences, around 32% recorded once. The sample here was peripheral blood mononuclear cells (PBMCs), taken when the disease was refractory, from a patient treated with antithyroid drugs. These receptors all come from a female donor with Graves disease. Each CDR3 is given with its conserved first and last residue. Each record gives: J gene, V gene, D gene, clone size, CDR3 DNA, CDR3 protein. D genes are given only for firm matches. Part of the rows lack a size; the others show once, few, many or a class for expanded clones.

J: TRBJ2-7
V: TRBV2
D: TRBD2
size: NA
DNA: TGTGCCAGCAGTGAACCGCTAGCGGGCACCTACGAGCAGTACTTC
CDR3: CASSEPLAGTYEQYF

J: TRBJ1-3
V: TRBV28
D: NA
size: few
DNA: TGTGCCAGCAGAAACAGGGCCTCTGGAAACACCATATATTTT
CDR3: CASRNRASGNTIYF

J: TRBJ2-5
V: TRBV2
D: NA
size: many
DNA: TGTGCCAGCAGTGTGGAGGAAGAGACCCAGTACTTC
CDR3: CASSVEEETQYF

J: TRBJ1-1
V: TRBV25-1
D: NA
size: NA
DNA: TGTGCCAGCAAGGGGACACAGAACACTGAAGCTTTCTTT
CDR3: CASKGTQNTEAFF

J: TRBJ1-1
V: TRBV6-2/TRBV6-3
D: NA
size: few
DNA: TGTGCCAGCAGCCGTCTTGGCGGTGGCACTGAAGCTTTCTTT
CDR3: CASSRLGGGTEAFF

J: TRBJ2-5
V: TRBV5-1
D: TRBD2
size: NA
DNA: TGCGCCAGCGCTGGACTAGCGGGAGTGTGGGAGACCCAGTACTTC
CDR3: CASAGLAGVWETQYF

J: TRBJ1-1
V: TRBV12-3/TRBV12-4
D: NA
size: few
DNA: TGTGCCAGCAGTTTGGGTGGTCGAGGGGGTTCGATGAACACTGAAGCTTTCTTT
CDR3: CASSLGGRGGSMNTEAFF

J: TRBJ1-2
V: TRBV29-1
D: TRBD1
size: NA
DNA: TGCAGCGTGGACGACAGGGTTGGCTACACCTTC
CDR3: CSVDDRVGYTF

J: TRBJ2-7
V: TRBV20-1
D: TRBD1
size: NA
DNA: TGCAGCTGGGCCCCTGGGGACAGCTCCTACGAGCAGTACTTC
CDR3: CSWAPGDSSYEQYF

J: TRBJ2-7
V: TRBV2
D: NA
size: many
DNA: TGTGCCAGCAGTGAAGGGAAGCTTCTCTACGAGCAGTACTTC
CDR3: CASSEGKLLYEQYF

J: TRBJ1-4
V: TRBV15
D: NA
size: few
DNA: TGTGCCACCAGCAGAGAAAGAACTAATGAAAAACTGTTTTTT
CDR3: CATSRERTNEKLFF

J: TRBJ1-1
V: TRBV10-3
D: NA
size: few
DNA: TGTGCCATCGGGGTGGGGGGCACTGAAGCTTTCTTT
CDR3: CAIGVGGTEAFF

J: TRBJ1-2
V: TRBV29-1
D: NA
size: few
DNA: TGCAGCACCCGGGACACCTATGGCTACACCTTC
CDR3: CSTRDTYGYTF

J: TRBJ1-3
V: TRBV12-3/TRBV12-4
D: NA
size: NA
DNA: TGTGCCAGCAGTCGGGATCGGACAACTGGAAACACCATATATTTT
CDR3: CASSRDRTTGNTIYF

J: TRBJ1-5
V: TRBV6-1
D: NA
size: NA
DNA: TGTGCCAGCAGTGAAGGCGGGGGCTGGCAGCCCCAGCATTTT
CDR3: CASSEGGGWQPQHF

J: TRBJ1-5
V: TRBV30
D: NA
size: NA
DNA: TGTGCCTGGAGTGTAGGCAGCAGTCAGCCCCAGCATTTT
CDR3: CAWSVGSSQPQHF

J: TRBJ2-7
V: TRBV29-1
D: TRBD2
size: NA
DNA: TGCAGCGTTAAGACTAGCGGGATCTCCTACGAGCAGTACTTC
CDR3: CSVKTSGISYEQYF

J: TRBJ2-7
V: TRBV7-9
D: NA
size: many
DNA: TGTGCCAGCAGCCGGATGGGATCCTACGAGCAGTACTTC
CDR3: CASSRMGSYEQYF

J: TRBJ1-2
V: TRBV7-9
D: TRBD1
size: NA
DNA: TGTGCCAGCAGCTTAGCTCAGGGGGATGTCTATGGCTACACCTTC
CDR3: CASSLAQGDVYGYTF

J: TRBJ2-7
V: TRBV10-3
D: TRBD1
size: NA
DNA: TGTGCCATCACCAACCGGGACAGGGGTCTCAACGAGCAGTACTTC
CDR3: CAITNRDRGLNEQYF

J: TRBJ1-1
V: TRBV19
D: TRBD1
size: NA
DNA: TGTGCCACCTGGACAGGGAACACTGAAGCTTTCTTT
CDR3: CATWTGNTEAFF

J: TRBJ1-4
V: TRBV6-1
D: TRBD1
size: NA
DNA: TGTGCCAGCAGTCTCCGACAGGGGAATGAAAAACTGTTTTTT
CDR3: CASSLRQGNEKLFF

J: TRBJ1-5
V: TRBV27
D: NA
size: few
DNA: TGTGCCAGCACCATTAGGGGGGGCGGTCAGCCCCAGCATTTT
CDR3: CASTIRGGGQPQHF

J: TRBJ1-5
V: TRBV30
D: NA
size: NA
DNA: TGTGCCTGGAGTGCGTATAGCAATCAGCCCCAGCATTTT
CDR3: CAWSAYSNQPQHF

J: TRBJ1-4
V: TRBV6-2/TRBV6-3
D: NA
size: NA
DNA: TGTGCCAGCAGTTACCGTGCAGATATTAATGAAAAACTGTTTTTT
CDR3: CASSYRADINEKLFF

J: TRBJ1-1
V: TRBV29-1
D: NA
size: few
DNA: TGCAGCGTTGCAAGACACATGAACACTGAAGCTTTCTTT
CDR3: CSVARHMNTEAFF

J: TRBJ1-1
V: TRBV7-9
D: TRBD1
size: few
DNA: TGTGCCAGCAGCTTAGGACAGGGAAACATGAACACTGAAGCTTTCTTT
CDR3: CASSLGQGNMNTEAFF

J: TRBJ1-1
V: TRBV7-9
D: NA
size: NA
DNA: TGTGCCAGCAGCTTAGATCCGAGGCCCGCTGAAGCTTTCTTT
CDR3: CASSLDPRPAEAFF

J: TRBJ1-1
V: TRBV7-3
D: NA
size: NA
DNA: TGTGCCAGCAGCTTAGATGGGGGTCTTTCAACTGAAGCTTTCTTT
CDR3: CASSLDGGLSTEAFF

J: TRBJ1-4
V: TRBV12-3/TRBV12-4
D: TRBD1
size: NA
DNA: TGTGCCAGCAGTTTAAGGACAGGGGGAGAAAAACTGTTTTTT
CDR3: CASSLRTGGEKLFF

J: TRBJ2-7
V: TRBV7-2
D: TRBD1
size: NA
DNA: TGTGCCAGCAGCTTAGAAGGGACAGCCTACGAGCAGTACTTC
CDR3: CASSLEGTAYEQYF

J: TRBJ2-7
V: TRBV20-1
D: NA
size: many
DNA: TGCAGTGCTGGACACCCGCAGAAGGCCTACGAGCAGTACTTC
CDR3: CSAGHPQKAYEQYF

J: TRBJ1-6
V: TRBV20-1
D: TRBD1
size: few
DNA: TGCAGTGCTTGGTCAGGGGGCAGGGGTTCACCCCTCCACTTT
CDR3: CSAWSGGRGSPLHF

J: TRBJ1-6
V: TRBV14
D: NA
size: NA
DNA: TGTGCCAGCAGCCAAGTGGCAGGAGCGAATTCACCCCTCCACTTT
CDR3: CASSQVAGANSPLHF

J: TRBJ1-2
V: TRBV19
D: TRBD1
size: NA
DNA: TGTGCCAGTAAGGACAGGGATACCCGATATGGCTACACCTTC
CDR3: CASKDRDTRYGYTF

J: TRBJ2-7
V: TRBV6-1
D: NA
size: few
DNA: TGTGCCAGCAGTGAAGCGATATCAAGCTACGAGCAGTACTTC
CDR3: CASSEAISSYEQYF

J: TRBJ1-4
V: TRBV29-1
D: NA
size: NA
DNA: TGCAGCGCGAGGACAGAGAGGGAAAAACTGTTTTTT
CDR3: CSARTEREKLFF

J: TRBJ2-2
V: TRBV24-1
D: NA
size: few
DNA: TGTGCCACCATGGGGCAGCCGAACACCGGGGAGCTGTTTTTT
CDR3: CATMGQPNTGELFF

J: TRBJ1-5
V: TRBV28
D: NA
size: many
DNA: TGTGCCAGCAGGGAATCGGGCCCGTATCAGCCCCAGCATTTT
CDR3: CASRESGPYQPQHF

J: TRBJ1-5
V: TRBV25-1
D: TRBD1
size: NA
DNA: TGTGCCAGTACCGGGACAGGGCACCAGCCCCAGCATTTT
CDR3: CASTGTGHQPQHF

J: TRBJ1-2
V: TRBV10-3
D: TRBD1
size: many
DNA: TGTGCCATCAGTGAAGGACAGGTCTATGGCTACACCTTC
CDR3: CAISEGQVYGYTF

J: TRBJ2-7
V: TRBV12-3/TRBV12-4
D: TRBD1
size: NA
DNA: TGTGCCGTCCGAAACCGGGACAGGGTGTACGAGCAGTACTTC
CDR3: CAVRNRDRVYEQYF

J: TRBJ1-6
V: TRBV19
D: NA
size: once
DNA: TGTGCCAGTAGTATCCGGGACACTGGGAATTCACCCCTCCACTTT
CDR3: CASSIRDTGNSPLHF

J: TRBJ1-1
V: TRBV3-1
D: NA
size: NA
DNA: TGTGCCAGCAGCCAAGTAATATACCGGGACCGCGCCACTGAAGCTTTCTTT
CDR3: CASSQVIYRDRATEAFF

J: TRBJ2-1
V: TRBV20-1
D: NA
size: NA
DNA: TGCAGTGCTAGCTATGAGCAGTTCTTC
CDR3: CSASYEQFF

J: TRBJ2-7
V: TRBV12-3/TRBV12-4
D: NA
size: few
DNA: TGTGCCAGCAGTCCCCCCCAACTCGGAAAGCAGTACTTC
CDR3: CASSPPQLGKQYF

J: TRBJ2-1
V: TRBV2
D: NA
size: NA
DNA: TGTGCCAGCAGTGAACTTCGAAACTCCTACAATGAGCAGTTCTTC
CDR3: CASSELRNSYNEQFF

J: TRBJ2-3
V: TRBV6-1
D: NA
size: NA
DNA: TGTGCCAGCATCCGCGGACCCCCCACAGATACGCAGTATTTT
CDR3: CASIRGPPTDTQYF